This TCR beta chain was observed in a study of blood T cell repertoires in COVID-19. At the level of the study: The samples span acute and convalescent COVID-19 from the United States, Italy and Spain.

Profiled with immunoSEQ multiplex PCR; TCRdb holds only in-frame clones, not every one. The profile covers about 290,000 clones, with just over 85% appearing a single time and about 3% taken by the ten largest. V lost 6 bases and J 0 bases, leaving 14 bases between the germline ends. Germline-derived CDR1 and CDR2 are MNHNY and SVGAGI (reference sequence). The CDR3 is 15 residues long. This clone was counted once. The chain joins TRBV6-6 to TRBJ1-1; D may be TRBD1 (5 bases). The sample was peripheral blood. This receptor was obtained from a woman aged 30 to 39 with active or convalescent COVID-19. This CDR3 reads CASRTLRGMNTEAFF. In nucleotides, the CDR3 is TGTGCCAGCAGAACATTGCGGGGGATGAACACTGAAGCTTTCTTT.